This T cell receptor beta chain was captured in a study of blood T cell repertoires in COVID-19. Study at large: Acute and convalescent COVID-19 specimens originated in the United States, Italy and Spain. Sources were T cells, B-cell-depleted T cells, or PBMCs; the material itself was cDNA or gDNA.

Losses at the gene ends were 7 bases for V and 0 bases for J; bases not matched to a gene: 18. CDR3 size: 18 residues. Germline V gene sequence: CDR1 SGHKS, CDR2 YYEKEE (reference sequence). Clinical history as reported by participants underpinned cohort assignment. In the authors' methods: Researchers report that nucleated cell counts were estimated from reference gene primer amplification. Sequenced by immunoSEQ multiplex PCR; TCRdb stores in-frame clones only, minus some. Clone size and V and J calls were adopted from that table, with D and trimming inferred from the DNA. The sample yields some 250,000 clones, approximately 84% seen once.

Sequences were obtained from PBMCs or T cells enriched from blood (not recorded which). The rearrangement uses TRBV5-5 and TRBJ1-2, with 7 bases fitting TRBD1. The receptor was isolated from a woman aged 40 to 50 with acute COVID-19. CDR3 region: CASLHQSRTGPSNYGYTF. CDR3 coding DNA: TGTGCCAGCCTACACCAAAGTCGGACAGGCCCCTCTAACTATGGCTACACCTTC.